What follows are 27 T cell receptor beta chains derived from one specimen sequenced in a study of blood T cell repertoires in COVID-19. TCRdb's copy holds only in-frame clones and misses some; the assay was immunoSEQ multiplex PCR. The sample carries under 450,000 clones, 80% to 95% recorded once. Material: PBMCs or T cells enriched from blood (not recorded which). The receptor set was obtained from a woman between 40 and 55 years old who had been exposed to COVID-19.

The chain couples TRBV1 to TRBJ1-6; TRBD1 is the table's D call, not checked against the DNA. TRBV1 is labeled a pseudogene. The CDR3 has 15 amino acids. The CDR3 here is CTSSRSGGSNSPLHF. Here the CDR3 DNA reads TGCACCAGCAGTCGGTCAGGGGGATCCAATTCACCCCTCCACTTT.

The chain combines TRBV19 with TRBJ2-7; 12 bases are a match to TRBD1. Germline V lookup: CDR1 LNHDA, CDR2 SQIVND (reference sequence). There are 17 residues in the CDR3. V dropped 4 bases and J dropped 7; count of bases not matched to a gene: 14. The DNA of the CDR3 is TGTGCCAGTAGTAGAAGAACCGGGACAGGGGGCGCGGGGGAGCAGTACTTC. This gives the protein CASSRRTGTGGAGEQYF.

This clone was counted between two and nine times. CDR3 region: CASTLRGPYYMNTEAFF. In nucleotides, the CDR3 is TGTGCCAGTACTCTCAGGGGGCCCTACTATATGAACACTGAAGCTTTCTTT. The rearrangement links TRBV19 to TRBJ1-1; 8 nucleotides agree with TRBD1. The CDR3 sequence is 17 residues long. Trimming took 7 bases from V and 0 from J; bases not matched to a gene: 13. CDR1 is LNHDA and CDR2 is SQIVND in the germline V gene (reference sequence).

The rearrangement joins TRBV30 to TRBJ1-6; tentatively, D is TRBD1 (5 bases). CDR1 GTSNPN and CDR2 SVGIG come from the germline V gene (reference sequence). The CDR3 is 15 amino acids. V lost 2 bases and J 7 bases, leaving 15 bases between the germline ends. The CDR3 nucleotides read TGTGCCTGGAGTCCCTGGGACCGGGGGAATTCACCCCTCCACTTT. Translating gives CAWSPWDRGNSPLHF.

This rearrangement joins TRBV20-1 to TRBJ2-2; 9 nucleotides align to TRBD2. After removal of 3 bases from V and 1 base from J, the junction contained 3 bases not matched to a gene. CDR1 DFQATT and CDR2 SNEGSKA come from the germline V gene (reference sequence). The CDR3 has 15 residues. CDR3 amino acids: CSASKAGGNTGELFF. The CDR3 region has the DNA TGCAGTGCTAGTAAAGCGGGGGGGAACACCGGGGAGCTGTTTTTT.

This chain links TRBV5-1 with TRBJ1-6; 11 bases align to TRBD1. V was pared by 4 bases and J by 10 bases, with 10 bases of the junction left unmatched. Germline CDR1 and CDR2: SGHRS and YFSETQ. This CDR3 has 16 amino acids. This CDR3 is CASSPVPGQGGSPLHF. Written as DNA, the CDR3 is TGCGCCAGCAGCCCGGTCCCGGGACAGGGGGGCTCACCCCTCCACTTT.

This chain links TRBV6-2 or TRBV6-3 with TRBJ2-2; TRBD2 agrees at 10 bases. CDR1 MNHEY and CDR2 SVGEGT come from the germline V gene. The CDR3 is 15 amino acids. Losses at the gene ends were 7 bases for V and 4 bases for J; bases not matched to a gene: 6. CDR3 sequence reads: CASIPSGGTTGELFF. CDR3 DNA sequence: TGTGCCAGCATCCCTAGCGGGGGTACCACCGGGGAGCTGTTTTTT.

The V gene is TRBV2, the J gene TRBJ2-5; 16 bases line up with TRBD2. Trimming at V came to 5 bases and at J to 4 bases, leaving 7 bases not matched to a gene. The germline gives CDR1 SNHLY, CDR2 FYNNEI. The CDR3 runs 17 residues. The CDR3 reads CASSPGTSGRARETQYF. The CDR3 nucleotides are TGTGCCAGCAGTCCCGGGACTAGCGGGAGGGCACGAGAGACCCAGTACTTC.

The V call is TRBV7-9, the J call TRBJ1-4; possibly TRBD1 for D (6 bases). This CDR3 spans 13 amino acids. Germline CDR1 is SEHNR and CDR2 is FQNEAQ (reference sequence). V dropped 11 bases and J dropped 8 bases, with 18 bases sitting between them. This CDR3 reads CAFEGEGREKLFF. The CDR3 nucleotides read TGTGCCTTTGAGGGGGAAGGACGCGAAAAACTGTTTTTT.

The chain joins TRBV24-1 to TRBJ1-1; 7 nucleotides agree with TRBD1. The V and J ends lost 7 bases and 6 bases, in that order; junction bases with no gene match: 10. Germline lookup yields CDR1 KGHDR and CDR2 SFDVKD. This CDR3 has 14 residues. CDR3 bases: TGTGCCACCAGCACGGAGGGGGCGAGCGCTGAAGCTTTCTTT. This sequence encodes CATSTEGASAEAFF.

The J gene is TRBJ2-7, the V gene TRBV19; TRBD2 is a possible D gene (6 bases). The CDR3 length is 14 residues. The V gene's germline CDR1 is LNHDA and CDR2 SQIVND (reference sequence). V was shortened by 9 bases and J by 7 bases, with 22 bases between the two germline ends. In DNA form, the CDR3 reads TGTGCCAGCGCTAAGGGAGGAGATCGTCGAGAGCAGTACTTC. Its protein is CASAKGGDRREQYF.

The rearrangement joins TRBV19 to TRBJ1-1; TRBD1 matches at 8 bases. The germline gives CDR1 LNHDA, CDR2 SQIVND (reference sequence). The junction had 14 bases not matched to a gene; V was cut back by 5 bases and J by 3 bases. The CDR3 contains 17 residues. The CDR3 nucleotides are TGTGCCAGTAGTTTTGGCGGACAGGGAGGAGTGGACACTGAAGCTTTCTTT. It yields the protein CASSFGGQGGVDTEAFF. The full variable domain, completed using reference TRBV19 and TRBJ1-1, is DGGITQSPKYLFRKEGQNVTLSCEQNLNHDAMYWYRQDPGQGLRLIYYSQIVNDFQKGDIAEGYSVSREKKESFPLTVTSAQKNPTAFYLCASSFGGQGGVDTEAFFGQGTRLTVV.

This clone was detected once. The chain is built from TRBV30 and TRBJ1-6; unclear D gene. There are 15 residues in the CDR3. Germline V gene data show CDR1 as GTSNPN and CDR2 as SVGIG (reference sequence). V dropped 3 bases and J dropped 0 bases, with 9 bases sitting between them. CDR3 nucleotides: TGTGCCTGGAGGAGAGTTTCCTCCTATAATTCACCCCTCCACTTT. Its translation is CAWRRVSSYNSPLHF.

The genes are TRBV7-2 and TRBJ1-1; D is uncertain. The V end lost 5 bases, the J end lost 4 bases, and 11 bases lay between the germline ends. The CDR3 totals 13 residues. Germline loops: CDR1 SGHTA, CDR2 FQGNSA. DNA of the CDR3: TGTGCCAGCAGCCTGCAAAGAGGCACTGAAGCTTTCTTT. This codes for CASSLQRGTEAFF.

In regard to this clone: This CDR3 is also generated by other DNA sequences in the sample. The rearrangement uses TRBV7-9 and TRBJ1-2; D possibly corresponds to TRBD1 (6 bases). Between the trimmed V and J ends, which lost 3 bases and 4 bases, there was a span of 9 bases. The CDR3 contains 13 residues. Germline-derived CDR1 and CDR2 are SEHNR and FQNEAQ (reference sequence). As DNA, the CDR3 is TGTGCCAGCAGCTTGGTACAGGGCTATGGCTACACCTTC. This gives the protein CASSLVQGYGYTF.

This chain uses TRBV7-2 with TRBJ2-7; 7 bases agree with TRBD1. Germline CDR1 is SGHTA and CDR2 is FQGNSA. J was trimmed by 6 bases and V by 0 bases; bases with no gene match: 14. The CDR3 spans 17 residues. The DNA of the CDR3 is TGTGCCAGCAGCTTAGCTTTCCCGAGACAGGGTAATTCCGAGCAGTACTTC. Residues: CASSLAFPRQGNSEQYF.

The rearrangement joins TRBV7-9 to TRBJ2-1, with 16 nucleotides matching TRBD2. The V segment lost 2 bases and the J segment 2 bases; nucleotides outside the gene matches: 6. Per the germline V gene, CDR1 is SEHNR and CDR2 is FQNEAQ (reference sequence). The CDR3 loop spans 19 amino acids. CDR3 sequence reads: CASSLTGLAGGMTYNEQFF. The CDR3 bases are TGTGCCAGCAGCTTAACGGGACTAGCGGGGGGGATGACCTACAATGAGCAGTTCTTC. The whole variable domain, filled in from reference TRBV7-9 and TRBJ2-1, reads DTGVSQNPRHKITKRGQNVTFRCDPISEHNRLYWYRQTLGQGPEFLTYFQNEAQLEKSRLLSDRFSAERPKGSFSTLEIQRTEQGDSAMYLCASSLTGLAGGMTYNEQFFGPGTRLTVL.

V usage is TRBV11-3 and J usage is TRBJ2-6; possibly TRBD2 for D (7 bases). The CDR3 runs 16 residues. Trimming pared 0 bases from V and 2 bases from J, leaving 8 bases between. Germline lookup yields CDR1 SGHNT and CDR2 YENEEA. CDR3 loop: CASSLERGPGANVLTF. CDR3 DNA: TGTGCCAGCAGCTTAGAGCGGGGGCCTGGGGCCAACGTCCTGACTTTC. The full variable domain, rest sourced from reference TRBV11-3 and TRBJ2-6, is EAGVVQSPRYKIIEKKQPVAFWCNPISGHNTLYWYLQNLGQGPELLIRYENEEAVDDSQLPKDRFSAERLKGVDSTLKIQPAELGDSAVYLCASSLERGPGANVLTFGAGSRLTVL.

CDR3: CASRNTGGNYGYTF. The CDR3 DNA reads TGTGCCAGCAGGAATACGGGGGGGAACTATGGCTACACCTTC. The chain recombines TRBV27 with TRBJ1-2; maybe TRBD1 (5 bases). Germline CDR1 and CDR2: MNHEY and SMNVEV (reference sequence). V was pared by 6 bases and J by 2 bases, with 13 bases between. This CDR3 comprises 14 residues.

J is TRBJ1-3 and V is TRBV7-9; 7 bases line up with TRBD1. The CDR3 loop spans 15 amino acids. Germline V gene sequence: CDR1 SEHNR, CDR2 FQNEAQ (reference sequence). Germline trimming cut 5 bases from V and 4 bases from J; bases unmatched to any gene: 8. In DNA, the CDR3 is TGTGCCAGCAGCCCACCAGGGACAGCCGGAAACACCATATATTTT. Protein: CASSPPGTAGNTIYF.

The J gene is TRBJ1-1, the V gene TRBV9; tentative D call: TRBD1 (5 bases). V was shortened by 4 bases and J by 1 base, with 11 bases between the two germline ends. The CDR3 is made up of 14 amino acids. Germline CDR1 reads SGDLS; CDR2 reads YYNGEE. CDR3 in amino acids: CASSTGLKNTEAFF. The CDR3 region has the DNA TGTGCCAGCAGCACGGGACTGAAGAACACTGAAGCTTTCTTT.

V gene TRBV5-4 combines with J gene TRBJ2-7; 8 nucleotides line up with TRBD1. The V and J ends lost 4 bases and 2 bases, in that order; junction bases with no gene match: 5. This CDR3 is 14 amino acids long. The germline gives CDR1 SGHNT, CDR2 YYREEE (reference sequence). As DNA, the CDR3 is TGTGCCAGCAGCGTGGACAGGGCTCCCTACGAGCAGTACTTC. It yields the protein CASSVDRAPYEQYF.

The chain joins TRBV19 to TRBJ2-7; 8 bases align to TRBD2. Germline V CDR1 and CDR2: LNHDA, SQIVND (reference sequence). V was pared by 5 bases and J by 2 bases, with 11 bases of the junction left unmatched. The CDR3 has 16 residues. The CDR3 spells CASSHENLAGPYEQYF. The CDR3 bases are TGTGCCAGTAGTCATGAGAACCTAGCGGGCCCCTACGAGCAGTACTTC.

The sample holds one count of this clone. The chain carries TRBV7-2 and TRBJ1-2; D is ambiguous. The CDR3 loop spans 13 amino acids. The V end lost 5 bases, the J end lost 5 bases, and 12 bases lay between the germline ends. CDR1 is SGHTA and CDR2 is FQGNSA in the germline V gene. CDR3 nucleotide sequence: TGTGCCAGCAGCACACGTAACCCTTATGGCTACACCTTC. Protein sequence: CASSTRNPYGYTF.

The chain carries TRBV29-1 and TRBJ2-7; TRBD1 matches 9 bases. The CDR3 has 14 amino acids. V shed 6 bases, J shed 3 bases, and the junction held 9 bases outside the gene matches. Germline assignment: CDR1 SQVTM and CDR2 ANQGSEA. The CDR3 DNA reads as TGCAGCGTAAGACCCGGGACAGGGCTCTACGAGCAGTACTTC. Its translation: CSVRPGTGLYEQYF.

This sequence joins TRBV6-1 and TRBJ1-2; the D is unclear. Trimming cost V 1 base and J 2 bases, with 5 bases left between them. CDR1 and CDR2 (germline): MNHNS, SASEGT. The CDR3 covers 13 residues. The CDR3 bases are TGTGCCAGCAGTGAAGGCAGGAACTATGGCTACACCTTC. It translates to CASSEGRNYGYTF.

The chain recombines TRBV28 with TRBJ1-4; 11 bases are shared with TRBD1. Per the germline V gene, CDR1 is MDHEN and CDR2 is SYDVKM. V shed 5 bases and J 7 bases; nucleotides not matched to a gene: 6. The CDR3 spans 15 residues. The CDR3 DNA follows: TGTGCCAGCAGTGGCGCCGGGACAGGGGGTGAAAAACTGTTTTTT. It is translated as CASSGAGTGGEKLFF.